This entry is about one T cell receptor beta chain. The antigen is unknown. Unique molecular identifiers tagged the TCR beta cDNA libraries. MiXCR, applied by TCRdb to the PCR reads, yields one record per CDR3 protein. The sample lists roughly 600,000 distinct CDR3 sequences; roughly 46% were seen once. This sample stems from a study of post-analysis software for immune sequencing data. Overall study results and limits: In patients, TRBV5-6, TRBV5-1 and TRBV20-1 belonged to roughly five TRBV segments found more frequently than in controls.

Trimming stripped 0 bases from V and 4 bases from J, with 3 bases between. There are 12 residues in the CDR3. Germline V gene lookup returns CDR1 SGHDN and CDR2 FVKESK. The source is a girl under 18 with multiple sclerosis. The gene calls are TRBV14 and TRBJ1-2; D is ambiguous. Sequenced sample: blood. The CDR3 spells CASSQDFYGYTF. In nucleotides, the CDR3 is TGTGCCAGCAGCCAAGATTTCTATGGCTACACCTTC.